The next 20 T cell receptor beta chains were all read from a single sample in a study of tumor-infiltrating lymphocytes in primary liver carcinoma listed by TCRdb under 2017. TRIzol reagent was used to extract blood RNA from unsorted whole blood, while the DNeasy Blood & Tissue kit provided the germline DNA. TCRdb lists the instrument as Illumina HiSeq 2500. Using a constant-region primer and ProtoScript II reverse transcriptase, TCRbeta-specific cDNA was reverse-transcribed from about 460 ng total RNA. TCRbeta libraries were built with three nested multiplex PCR rounds, a slightly modified ARM-PCR procedure. Multiplex TRBV1-TRBV30 forward primers and a Cbeta reverse primer were used in the first two PCR rounds, each of which was run for around 10 cycles. TCRdb reprocessed the public reads (quality trimming at Q25 with fastp, clone calling with MiXCR) and kept in-frame beta chains. Identical CDR3 protein sequences are pooled into one entry, listed with their most common genes and DNA. This sample is represented by fewer than 350,000 distinct CDR3 sequences; about 62% of them were singletons. Jointly, the top ten make up roughly 9% of the sample.

The sample taken for sequencing was peripheral blood. The receptors were gathered from a man between 40 and 49 years old with primary liver carcinoma and hepatitis B virus infection.

Of note for this clonotype: A junction boundary mismatches the germline segment, possibly from a read error. This chain uses TRBV6-1 with TRBJ2-4; D might be TRBD2 (5 bases). Germline values: CDR1 MNHNS, CDR2 SASEGT. CDR3 size: 15 residues. The CDR3 loop is CASSPSGGPGNTQYF. The CDR3, as DNA: TGTGCCAGCAGTCCAAGCGGAGGACCAGGAAACACTCAGTACTTC.

For this clonotype: Being one base from a much bigger clone, this may be a read error. The chain joins TRBV14 to TRBJ2-1; 9 nucleotides match TRBD2. The CDR3 is 15 residues long. The trim removed 5 bases at V and 5 bases at J, leaving 7 bases unmatched. From germline, CDR1 is SGHDN and CDR2 FVKESK. The CDR3 region is CASSSRLAANNEQFF. In nucleotides, the CDR3 is TGTGCCAGCAGCTCGCGACTAGCGGCGAACAATGAGCAGTTCTTC.

This clonotype has ten or more counts. This chain connects TRBV12-3 or TRBV12-4 to TRBJ2-7; D gene unclear. V dropped 3 bases and J dropped 6 bases, with 6 bases sitting between them. The CDR3 runs 11 residues. This CDR3 is CASSLTREQYF. The CDR3 DNA reads TGTGCCAGCAGTTTGACGCGCGAGCAGTACTTC.

The V call is TRBV6-2 or TRBV6-3, the J call TRBJ1-1, with 9 positions matching TRBD1. V lost 8 bases, J lost 3 bases, and 10 bases stayed unmatched. Germline loops: CDR1 MNHEY, CDR2 SVGEGT. The CDR3 has 15 amino acids. CDR3 bases: TGTGCCAGCGTGTTCAACAGGGGGCAGGACACTGAAGCTTTCTTT. Translated: CASVFNRGQDTEAFF.

This chain connects TRBV28 to TRBJ2-1, with 7 bases that match TRBD2. The germline V gene has CDR1 MDHEN and CDR2 SYDVKM. Germline trimming cut 2 bases from V and 2 bases from J; bases unmatched to any gene: 3. This CDR3 is 15 amino acids long. The CDR3 region is CASSLAGVPYNEQFF. CDR3 DNA sequence: TGTGCCAGCAGTTTAGCGGGAGTTCCCTACAATGAGCAGTTCTTC.

As concerns this clonotype: Because it lacks the conserved phenylalanine or tryptophan at the end, this CDR3 is likely a read error. The chain couples TRBV5-6 to TRBJ2-1; D gene uncertain. The CDR3 spans 12 residues. V lost 0 bases to trimming and J lost 7 bases, with 5 bases between them. Germline CDR1 reads SGHDT; CDR2 reads YYEEEE. The CDR3 nucleotides are TGTGCCAGCAGCTTGGAGAGGAATGAGCAGTTCTTA. This translates into CASSLERNEQFL.

About this clonotype itself: Here the CDR3 omits its conserved ending phenylalanine or tryptophan, so a read error is the likely source. CDR3 DNA sequence: TGCAGCATTGTAGCGGGAGCAGATACGCAGTATTCT. It encodes CSIVAGADTQYS. The chain is built from TRBV29-1 and TRBJ2-3; 9 bases align to TRBD2. This CDR3 contains 12 residues. In germline, CDR1 is SQVTM, CDR2 ANQGSEA. V dropped 8 bases and J dropped 4; count of bases not matched to a gene: 4.

Only a few counts were recorded for this clonotype. The rearrangement joins TRBV13 to TRBJ2-7, with 12 bases fitting TRBD2. Germline assignment: CDR1 PRHDT and CDR2 FYEKMQ (reference sequence). The trim removed 1 base at V and 2 bases at J, leaving 3 bases unmatched. This CDR3 is built from 16 residues. Written as DNA, the CDR3 is TGTGCCAGCAGCTTAGCACGGACTAGCGGGACCTACGAGCAGTACTTC. This gives the protein CASSLARTSGTYEQYF.

This clonotype was picked up one time. The J gene is TRBJ2-1, the V gene TRBV20-1; 9 bases are shared with TRBD2. The ends lost 5 bases at V and 5 bases at J; junction bases unmatched: 4. CDR3 length: 13 amino acids. The germline V gene encodes CDR1 DFQATT and CDR2 SNEGSKA (reference sequence). The CDR3 nucleotides read TGCAGTGCTTGGACTAGCGAGAACAATGAGCAGTTCTTC. It encodes CSAWTSENNEQFF.

With respect to this clonotype: This CDR3 fails to terminate in the conserved phenylalanine or tryptophan, so it likely reflects a read error. CDR3 sequence: CASSYSTTVGSGYTL. CDR3 nucleotide sequence: TGTGCCAGCAGTTACAGCACTACAGTAGGGTCTGGCTACACCTTA. The genes are TRBV6-5 and TRBJ1-2; no firm D call. This CDR3 spans 15 amino acids. The germline V gene encodes CDR1 MNHEY and CDR2 SVGAGI. Trimming stripped 2 bases from V and 7 bases from J, with 17 bases between.

As for this clonotype: A much larger clonotype is one base distant, so this may be a read error. The rearrangement joins TRBV6-2 or TRBV6-3 to TRBJ1-5, with D possibly matching TRBD1 (6 bases). The length of the CDR3 is 13 residues. Trimming took 10 bases from V and 5 from J, leaving 15 bases between them. Germline V CDR1 and CDR2: MNHEY, SVGEGT. CDR3 in DNA: TGTGCCAACAGACGTGGGGGCTATCAGCCCCAGCATTTT. It translates to CANRRGGYQPQHF.

There are many counts of this clonotype. V gene TRBV5-4 combines with J gene TRBJ1-5; a possible D gene is TRBD1 (6 bases). Germline V gives CDR1 SGHNT, CDR2 YYREEE (reference sequence). V was cut by 0 bases and J by 0 bases, with 10 bases left in between. The CDR3 runs 16 residues. In nucleotides, the CDR3 is TGTGCCAGCAGCTTGGGGGGGCCGGATAGCAATCAGCCCCAGCATTTT. It encodes CASSLGGPDSNQPQHF. The entire variable domain, with the rest obtained from reference TRBV5-4 and TRBJ1-5, is as follows: ETGVTQSPTHLIKTRGQQVTLRCSSQSGHNTVSWYQQALGQGPQFIFQYYREEENGRGNFPPRFSGLQFPNYSSELNVNALELDDSALYLCASSLGGPDSNQPQHFGDGTRLSIL.

In this sample, this clonotype turned up many times. The rearrangement links TRBV14 to TRBJ2-2; D gene uncertain. Trimming removed 2 bases at V and 4 bases at J, with 8 bases between. The germline CDR1 and CDR2 sequences are SGHDN and FVKESK. This CDR3 has 14 amino acids. CDR3 loop: CASSQLSGTGELFF. The DNA for the CDR3 is TGTGCCAGCAGCCAATTGAGTGGCACCGGGGAGCTGTTTTTT.

Concerning this clonotype itself: A much larger clonotype is one base distant, so this may be a read error. This rearrangement joins TRBV6-1 to TRBJ2-3; no clear D gene. The germline V and J ends were trimmed by 0 bases and 4 bases, with 11 bases remaining between them. The CDR3 runs to 15 residues. Germline V CDR1 and CDR2: MNHNS, SASEGT. The CDR3 spells CASSEAPGWADTQYF. CDR3 DNA sequence: TGTGCCAGCAGTGAAGCGCCCGGTTGGGCAGATACGCAGTATTTT.

To note about this clonotype: Likely a read error: the CDR3 ends without its conserved phenylalanine or tryptophan. The CDR3 is CASSLSGQGAGQPQHL. As DNA, the CDR3 is TGCGCCAGCAGCTTATCGGGACAGGGGGCAGGTCAGCCCCAGCATCTT. V gene TRBV5-1 combines with J gene TRBJ1-5, with 12 bases identical to TRBD1. The CDR3 runs 16 residues. The germline gives CDR1 SGHRS, CDR2 YFSETQ. V lost 2 bases, J lost 6 bases, and 6 bases stayed unmatched.

As for this clonotype: This may stem from a read error, because a much larger clone lies one nucleotide away. The chain couples TRBV11-3 to TRBJ1-1; weak D call: TRBD1 (6 bases). This CDR3 contains 13 residues. Deletions cut 5 bases from V and 8 bases from J, with 15 bases between. From germline, CDR1 is SGHNT and CDR2 YENEEA. In DNA, the CDR3 is TGTGCCAGCAGCCCAGGGGCCAATTTAGAAGCTTTCTTT. Amino acid sequence: CASSPGANLEAFF. Combining the CDR3 with reference TRBV11-3 and TRBJ1-1 gives the whole variable domain EAGVVQSPRYKIIEKKQPVAFWCNPISGHNTLYWYLQNLGQGPELLIRYENEEAVDDSQLPKDRFSAERLKGVDSTLKIQPAELGDSAVYLCASSPGANLEAFFGQGTRLTVV.

On this clonotype itself: Just one base apart from a much larger clone, this may be a read error. The genes are TRBV4-3 and TRBJ2-3, with D perhaps matching TRBD2 (6 bases). This CDR3 comprises 15 residues. Deletions cut 4 bases from V and 5 bases from J, with 16 bases between. Germline V gene sequence: CDR1 LGHNA, CDR2 YSLEER. The chain's CDR3 is CASSLSGRGIDTQYF. The DNA of the CDR3 is TGCGCCAGCAGCCTATCTGGGCGGGGCATAGATACGCAGTATTTT.

Of note for this clonotype: No conserved phenylalanine or tryptophan ends this CDR3, so it is likely a read error. This chain connects TRBV13 to TRBJ2-5; TRBD1 aligns across 12 bases. CDR1 is PRHDT, CDR2 FYEKMQ, per germline (reference sequence). CDR3 length: 16 amino acids. CDR3 sequence (DNA): TGTGCCAGCAGCCTAGGGACAGGGGGCGGATCAGAGACCCAGTACTTG. Encoded protein: CASSLGTGGGSETQYL.

This clonotype showed up many times. This sequence joins TRBV29-1 and TRBJ2-1, with D tentatively TRBD1 (5 bases). Germline V CDR1 and CDR2: SQVTM, ANQGSEA. There are 13 residues in the CDR3. V gave up 6 bases and J gave up 5 bases, with 14 bases separating them. The DNA of the CDR3 is TGCAGCGTCTCTCCCGACAGTAACAATGAGCAGTTCTTC. Its protein product is CSVSPDSNNEQFF.

The chain recombines TRBV6-5 with TRBJ2-6, with a possible D match to TRBD1 (7 bases). Trimming stripped 2 bases from V and 15 bases from J, with 26 bases between. Germline V gene lookup returns CDR1 MNHEY and CDR2 SVGAGI. The CDR3 consists of 17 residues. This chain's CDR3 is CASSYGGTASGANTLTF. CDR3 DNA sequence: TGTGCCAGCAGTTACGGAGGGACAGCCTCTGGGGCCAACACCCTGACTTTC.